The rows below give T cell receptor beta chains drawn from one sample of a study of CD8 T cells in ankylosing spondylitis. TCRdb re-called the 5' RACE reads through MiXCR, storing one row per CDR3 protein. This sample has over 600,000 distinct CDR3 sequences, with 19% found just once. Sequences were obtained from blood, either unsorted or a sorted T cell fraction (not recorded which). Every receptor here comes from a male donor with ankylosing spondylitis. CDR3s include the opening cysteine and the closing phenylalanine or tryptophan. The order of the fields is clone size, V gene, J gene, D gene, CDR3 length, CDR3 protein, CDR3 DNA. The D gene is left open where the match is weak. Part of the rows lack a size; the others show once, few, many or a class for expanded clones.

size: -; V: TRBV28; J: TRBJ2-7; D: -; length: 14; CDR3: CASSTPGHLYEQYF; DNA: TGTGCCAGCAGCACTCCGGGACACCTCTACGAGCAGTACTTC
size: -; V: TRBV5-4; J: TRBJ1-5; D: -; length: 15; CDR3: CASSLDCRACQPQHF; DNA: TGTGCCAGCAGCTTGGATTGCAGGGCGTGTCAGCCCCAGCATTTT
size: -; V: TRBV28; J: TRBJ2-7; D: TRBD2; length: 17; CDR3: CASTLGRSGLFSYEQYF; DNA: TGTGCCAGCACCCTGGGAAGGTCGGGACTATTTAGCTACGAGCAGTACTTC
size: few; V: TRBV20-1; J: TRBJ1-1; D: TRBD1; length: 15; CDR3: CSARILDRGGTEAFF; DNA: TGCAGTGCTAGGATCCTAGACAGGGGTGGCACTGAAGCTTTCTTT
size: few; V: TRBV29-1; J: TRBJ2-2; D: -; length: 17; CDR3: CSVELVAETDLGGELFF; DNA: TGCAGCGTTGAATTAGTAGCGGAAACAGACCTGGGCGGGGAGCTGTTTTTT
size: -; V: TRBV6-1; J: TRBJ1-4; D: -; length: 14; CDR3: CASIRTATNEKLFF; DNA: TGTGCCAGCATTCGGACGGCAACTAATGAAAAACTGTTTTTT
size: -; V: TRBV5-1; J: TRBJ1-2; D: -; length: 13; CDR3: CASNQDGNYGYTF; DNA: TGCGCCAGCAATCAGGACGGTAACTATGGCTACACCTTC
size: few; V: TRBV20-1; J: TRBJ2-1; D: -; length: 13; CDR3: CSASGRSRNEQFF; DNA: TGCAGTGCTAGCGGCAGGTCGCGGAATGAGCAGTTCTTC
size: few; V: TRBV10-2; J: TRBJ2-7; D: -; length: 13; CDR3: CASYQTHSYEQYF; DNA: TGCGCCAGCTACCAGACTCACTCCTACGAGCAGTACTTC
size: -; V: TRBV7-8; J: TRBJ2-1; D: TRBD2; length: 19; CDR3: CASSLGVAGGSTSYNEQFF; DNA: TGTGCCAGCAGCTTAGGCGTAGCGGGAGGGTCGACCTCCTACAATGAGCAGTTCTTC
size: few; V: TRBV5-1; J: TRBJ1-2; D: -; length: 14; CDR3: CASSLSGQNYGYTF; DNA: TGCGCCAGCAGCTTGTCCGGACAAAACTATGGCTACACCTTC
size: few; V: TRBV5-1; J: TRBJ2-1; D: TRBD2; length: 16; CDR3: CASSPHISGSFYEQFF; DNA: TGCGCCAGCAGCCCGCACATTAGCGGGAGTTTTTATGAGCAGTTCTTC
size: -; V: TRBV12-3/TRBV12-4; J: TRBJ1-6; D: -; length: 14; CDR3: CASSLAGYNSPLHF; DNA: TGTGCCAGCAGTTTGGCGGGCTACAATTCACCCCTCCACTTT
size: few; V: TRBV5-1; J: TRBJ2-1; D: TRBD2; length: 11; CDR3: CASLVSGRQFF; DNA: TGCGCCAGCCTCGTTAGCGGGAGGCAGTTCTTC
size: -; V: TRBV15; J: TRBJ2-7; D: TRBD1; length: 16; CDR3: CATSRSLAGGSYEQYF; DNA: TGTGCCACCAGCAGGTCCCTGGCAGGGGGCTCCTACGAGCAGTACTTC
size: few; V: TRBV12-3/TRBV12-4; J: TRBJ1-5; D: -; length: 15; CDR3: CASSLGVGGWQPQHF; DNA: TGTGCCAGCAGTCTCGGGGTTGGGGGTTGGCAGCCCCAGCATTTT
size: -; V: TRBV7-3; J: TRBJ2-3; D: -; length: 13; CDR3: CASSPGPDDTQYF; DNA: TGTGCCAGCAGCCCGGGACCCGACGATACGCAGTATTTT
size: -; V: TRBV12-5; J: TRBJ2-7; D: -; length: 15; CDR3: CASGLPSEISYEQYF; DNA: TGTGCTAGTGGTTTGCCATCAGAAATCTCCTACGAGCAGTACTTC
size: -; V: TRBV9; J: TRBJ1-4; D: -; length: 14; CDR3: CASSVGTASEKLFF; DNA: TGTGCCAGCAGCGTAGGGACAGCTTCCGAAAAACTGTTTTTT
size: many; V: TRBV12-3/TRBV12-4; J: TRBJ1-1; D: -; length: 13; CDR3: CASSLDSNTEAFF; DNA: TGTGCCAGCAGCCTCGACAGTAACACTGAAGCTTTCTTT
size: few; V: TRBV6-6; J: TRBJ1-1; D: -; length: 12; CDR3: CASSPARPEAFF; DNA: TGTGCCAGCAGTCCTGCTAGGCCTGAAGCTTTCTTT
size: -; V: TRBV2; J: TRBJ2-1; D: TRBD2; length: 15; CDR3: CASRGTSGDYNEQFF; DNA: TGTGCCAGCAGAGGGACTAGCGGAGATTACAATGAGCAGTTCTTC
size: -; V: TRBV4-3; J: TRBJ2-1; D: TRBD1; length: 12; CDR3: CAAEGAAWFPFF; DNA: TGCGCCGCCGAGGGGGCAGCCTGGTTTCCGTTCTTC
size: few; V: TRBV7-2; J: TRBJ2-7; D: -; length: 14; CDR3: CASSYDVRGYEQYF; DNA: TGTGCCAGCAGCTACGACGTTAGGGGATACGAGCAGTACTTC
size: -; V: TRBV11-2; J: TRBJ1-1; D: -; length: 14; CDR3: CASSSRSEGTEAFF; DNA: TGTGCCAGCAGCTCCCGGTCGGAGGGAACTGAAGCTTTCTTT
size: few; V: TRBV11-2; J: TRBJ2-7; D: -; length: 12; CDR3: CASSLVGVEQYF; DNA: TGTGCCAGCAGCTTAGTGGGGGTCGAGCAGTACTTC
size: few; V: TRBV14; J: TRBJ2-1; D: TRBD2; length: 16; CDR3: CASSQSTSGTYNEQFF; DNA: TGTGCCAGCAGCCAATCAACTAGCGGGACATACAATGAGCAGTTCTTC